This is a list of T cell receptor beta chains from one sample in a study of T cell changes during pregnancy in multiple sclerosis. Assay used: immunoSEQ multiplex PCR; TCRdb lists only in-frame clones, some missing. The table shows approximately 80,000 clones, with just over 90% occurring only once. The source was peripheral blood, collected in the second trimester of pregnancy. Receptors originate from a female donor in good health, enrolled as a control in a pregnancy study. The CDR3 runs from the conserved cysteine through the conserved F or W. Fields, in order: V gene, J gene, D gene, clone size, CDR3 DNA, CDR3 protein. A D gene is named only where the DNA matches it firmly. The listing skips clone size in some rows; elsewhere it reads once, few, many or a size class.

v_gene: TRBV5-6
j_gene: TRBJ2-1
d_gene: TRBD2
abundance: NA
CDR3nt: TGTGCCAGCACCCGGACTAGGTTGGGTGAGCAGTTCTTC
CDR3aa: CASTRTRLGEQFF

v_gene: TRBV5-8
j_gene: TRBJ2-5
d_gene: TRBD1
abundance: NA
CDR3nt: TGTGCCAGCAGCTTGAACTACAGGGGGCGCGGGGAGACCCAGTACTTC
CDR3aa: CASSLNYRGRGETQYF

v_gene: TRBV27
j_gene: TRBJ1-5
d_gene: TRBD1
abundance: NA
CDR3nt: TGTGCCAGCAGACCCGGGACAGGGGGGTCTCAGCCCCAGCATTTT
CDR3aa: CASRPGTGGSQPQHF

v_gene: TRBV30
j_gene: TRBJ1-2
d_gene: NA
abundance: NA
CDR3nt: TGTGCCTATTCTCGGGACAATGATGGCTACACCTTC
CDR3aa: CAYSRDNDGYTF

v_gene: TRBV19
j_gene: TRBJ2-2
d_gene: NA
abundance: NA
CDR3nt: TGTGCCAGTAGTGTGGACAGAAACACCGGGGAGCTGTTTTTT
CDR3aa: CASSVDRNTGELFF

v_gene: TRBV6-1
j_gene: TRBJ2-7
d_gene: NA
abundance: few
CDR3nt: TGTGCCAGCAGTGAATTTCGGGATGGGGAGCAGTACTTC
CDR3aa: CASSEFRDGEQYF

v_gene: TRBV7-2
j_gene: TRBJ1-4
d_gene: NA
abundance: NA
CDR3nt: TGTGCCAGCAGCTTGGACAGTGCTAATGAAAAACTGTTTTTT
CDR3aa: CASSLDSANEKLFF

v_gene: TRBV4-2
j_gene: TRBJ1-2
d_gene: NA
abundance: NA
CDR3nt: TGTGCCAGCAGCCAAGGGGAGGGCAACTATGGCTACACCTTC
CDR3aa: CASSQGEGNYGYTF

v_gene: TRBV19
j_gene: TRBJ1-2
d_gene: TRBD1
abundance: NA
CDR3nt: TGTGCCAGTAGTATAGCACCGGGGACAGGGGGAATTTATGGCTACACCTTC
CDR3aa: CASSIAPGTGGIYGYTF

v_gene: TRBV12-5
j_gene: TRBJ2-2
d_gene: TRBD1
abundance: NA
CDR3nt: TGTGCTAGTGGTTTGAGGACAGGCCTAAACACCGGGGAGCTGTTTTTT
CDR3aa: CASGLRTGLNTGELFF

v_gene: TRBV6-6
j_gene: TRBJ2-1
d_gene: TRBD2
abundance: NA
CDR3nt: TGTGCCAGCAGTTACTCCTGGACTAGCAACAATGAGCAGTTCTTC
CDR3aa: CASSYSWTSNNEQFF

v_gene: TRBV13
j_gene: TRBJ2-5
d_gene: NA
abundance: NA
CDR3nt: TGTGCCAGCAGTCCCGGAGCCTCACCGGGGGAGACCCAGTACTTC
CDR3aa: CASSPGASPGETQYF

v_gene: TRBV7-2
j_gene: TRBJ2-6
d_gene: NA
abundance: NA
CDR3nt: TGTGCCAGCAGCTTACGGGTATCTGGGGCCAACGTCCTGACTTTC
CDR3aa: CASSLRVSGANVLTF

v_gene: TRBV9
j_gene: TRBJ1-5
d_gene: TRBD1
abundance: NA
CDR3nt: TGTGCCAGCGCCGTAGGGACAGGGAGTTCCCAGCCCCAGCATTTT
CDR3aa: CASAVGTGSSQPQHF

v_gene: TRBV30
j_gene: TRBJ2-7
d_gene: NA
abundance: NA
CDR3nt: TGTGCCTGGAGTGTACGAGGAATTAACTCCTACGAGCAGTACTTC
CDR3aa: CAWSVRGINSYEQYF

v_gene: TRBV7-2
j_gene: TRBJ1-2
d_gene: NA
abundance: NA
CDR3nt: TGTGCCAGCAGCTTCTCAACAGGGTATCGTGGCTACACCTTC
CDR3aa: CASSFSTGYRGYTF

v_gene: TRBV11-1
j_gene: TRBJ2-1
d_gene: TRBD2
abundance: NA
CDR3nt: TGTGCCAGCAGCTTAGGTCCGGGGGGGGCAAATGAGCAGTTCTTC
CDR3aa: CASSLGPGGANEQFF